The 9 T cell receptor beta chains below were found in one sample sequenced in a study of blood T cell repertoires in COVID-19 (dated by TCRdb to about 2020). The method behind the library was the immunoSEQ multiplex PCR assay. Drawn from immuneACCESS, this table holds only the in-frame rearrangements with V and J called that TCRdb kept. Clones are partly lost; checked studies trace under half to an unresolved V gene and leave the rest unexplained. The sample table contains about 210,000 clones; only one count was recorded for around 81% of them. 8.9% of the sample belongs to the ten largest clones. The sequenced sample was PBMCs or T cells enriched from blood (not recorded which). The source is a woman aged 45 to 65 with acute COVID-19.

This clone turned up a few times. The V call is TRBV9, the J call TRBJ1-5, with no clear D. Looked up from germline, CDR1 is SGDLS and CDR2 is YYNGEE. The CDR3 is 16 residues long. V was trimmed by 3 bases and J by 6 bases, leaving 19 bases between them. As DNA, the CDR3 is TGTGCCAGCAGCGCGGACTCCTTGGGTTTGAGTCAGCCCCAGCATTTT. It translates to CASSADSLGLSQPQHF.

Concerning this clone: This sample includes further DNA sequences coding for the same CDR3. The CDR3 coding sequence is TGTGCCAGCAGCTTGGGAGAAAGCTCCTATAATTCACCCCTCCACTTT. Translated, it gives CASSLGESSYNSPLHF. V usage is TRBV5-6 and J usage is TRBJ1-6; D is undetermined. This CDR3 comprises 16 residues. Germline V CDR1 and CDR2: SGHDT, YYEEEE. Trimming stripped 0 bases from V and 0 bases from J, with 7 bases between.

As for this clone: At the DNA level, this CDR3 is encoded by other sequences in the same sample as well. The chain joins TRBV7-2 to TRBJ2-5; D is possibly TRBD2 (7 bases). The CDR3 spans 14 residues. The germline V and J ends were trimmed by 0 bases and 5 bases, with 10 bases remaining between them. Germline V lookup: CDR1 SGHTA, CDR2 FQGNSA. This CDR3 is CASSLAGGGETQYF. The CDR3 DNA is TGTGCCAGCAGCTTAGCGGGAGGGGGGGAGACCCAGTACTTC.

CDR3 protein: CASSFTGTGAGANVLTF. The CDR3 region has the DNA TGTGCCAGTAGTTTCACCGGGACAGGGGCTGGGGCCAACGTCCTGACTTTC. The rearrangement joins TRBV19 to TRBJ2-6; 10 positions match TRBD1. J lost 2 bases, V lost 5 bases, and 6 bases had no gene match. The CDR3 consists of 17 residues. Per germline, CDR1 LNHDA and CDR2 SQIVND (reference sequence).

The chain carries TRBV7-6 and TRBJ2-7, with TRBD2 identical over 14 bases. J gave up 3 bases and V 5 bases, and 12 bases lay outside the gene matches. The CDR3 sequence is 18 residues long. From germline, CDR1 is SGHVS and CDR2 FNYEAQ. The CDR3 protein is CASSLGLAGGISGYEQYF. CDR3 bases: TGTGCCAGCAGCCTCGGACTAGCGGGAGGAATTTCAGGCTACGAGCAGTACTTC.

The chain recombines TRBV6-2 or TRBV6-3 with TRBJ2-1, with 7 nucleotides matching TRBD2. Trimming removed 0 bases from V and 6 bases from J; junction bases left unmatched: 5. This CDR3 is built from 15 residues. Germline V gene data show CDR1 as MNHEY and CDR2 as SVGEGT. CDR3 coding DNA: TGTGCCAGCAGTTACTCCGGGACTACATTCAATGAGCAGTTCTTC. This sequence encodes CASSYSGTTFNEQFF.

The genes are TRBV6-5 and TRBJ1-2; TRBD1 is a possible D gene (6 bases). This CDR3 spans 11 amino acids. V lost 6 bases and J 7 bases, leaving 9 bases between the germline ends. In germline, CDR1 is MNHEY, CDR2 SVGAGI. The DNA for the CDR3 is TGTGCCAGCAGCGGACAGTCTGGCTACACCTTC. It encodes CASSGQSGYTF.

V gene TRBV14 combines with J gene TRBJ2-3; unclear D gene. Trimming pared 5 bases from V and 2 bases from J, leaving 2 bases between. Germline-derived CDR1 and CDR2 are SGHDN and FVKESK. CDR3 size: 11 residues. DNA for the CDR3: TGTGCCAGCAGCTACACAGATACGCAGTATTTT. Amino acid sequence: CASSYTDTQYF.

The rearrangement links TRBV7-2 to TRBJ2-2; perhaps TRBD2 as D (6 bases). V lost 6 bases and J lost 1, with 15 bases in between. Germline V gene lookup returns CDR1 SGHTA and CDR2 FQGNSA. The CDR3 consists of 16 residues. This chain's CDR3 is CASRSAGGLNTGELFF. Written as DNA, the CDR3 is TGTGCCAGCAGGTCAGCGGGCGGGCTGAACACCGGGGAGCTGTTTTTT. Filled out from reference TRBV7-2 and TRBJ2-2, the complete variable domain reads GAGVSQSPSNKVTEKGKDVELRCDPISGHTALYWYRQSLGQGLEFLIYFQGNSAPDKSGLPSDRFSAERTGGSVSTLTIQRTQQEDSAVYLCASRSAGGLNTGELFFGEGSRLTVL.